These 26 T cell receptor beta chains share one sample of origin, sequenced in a study of T cell responses to AZD1222 COVID-19 vaccine. Assay: immunoSEQ multiplex PCR; the TCRdb copy retains only in-frame clones and omits some. The sample includes 140,000 to 150,000 clones, 91% seen only once; the top ten take over 1.1%. The specimen was peripheral blood, collected on day 0 of AZD1222 vaccination. All receptors derive from an adult in good health.

The CDR3: CASRDTTLSGANVLTF. CDR3 sequence (DNA): TGTGCCAGCCGGGACACTACTCTCTCTGGGGCCAACGTCCTGACTTTC. The chain has TRBV19 and TRBJ2-6; tentative D call: TRBD1 (6 bases). The CDR3 loop spans 16 amino acids. Trimming took off 9 bases at V and 0 bases at J, with 15 bases between the two ends. Germline V lookup: CDR1 LNHDA, CDR2 SQIVND (reference sequence).

The chain links TRBV7-2 to TRBJ2-3, with 10 nucleotides matching TRBD2. The CDR3 is 16 residues long. The germline gives CDR1 SGHTA, CDR2 FQGNSA. With V trimmed by 3 bases and J by 3 bases, 6 bases remained unmatched. The CDR3 protein is CASSLLAGVGTDTQYF. The CDR3 region has the DNA TGTGCCAGCAGCTTGCTAGCGGGAGTAGGGACAGATACGCAGTATTTT.

This rearrangement joins TRBV28 to TRBJ2-7; possibly TRBD2 for D (5 bases). The germline gives CDR1 MDHEN, CDR2 SYDVKM. V lost 8 bases to trimming and J lost 7 bases, with 24 bases between them. CDR3 length: 15 amino acids. The CDR3: CASFMNPGFSGEQYF. The CDR3 bases are TGTGCCAGCTTTATGAACCCCGGGTTCTCGGGGGAGCAGTACTTC.

The chain combines TRBV14 with TRBJ1-1; 7 nucleotides align to TRBD1. CDR1 is SGHDN, CDR2 FVKESK, per germline. The CDR3 extends over 17 amino acids. The trim removed 2 bases at V and 0 bases at J, leaving 9 bases unmatched. CDR3 coding DNA: TGTGCCAGCAGCCAATTACCTTCACAGGGGATGAACACTGAAGCTTTCTTT. Amino acid sequence: CASSQLPSQGMNTEAFF. The full variable domain, with the rest looked up from reference TRBV14 and TRBJ1-1, is EAGVTQFPSHSVIEKGQTVTLRCDPISGHDNLYWYRRVMGKEIKFLLHFVKESKQDESGMPNNRFLAERTGGTYSTLKVQPAELEDSGVYFCASSQLPSQGMNTEAFFGQGTRLTVV.

The V gene is TRBV27, the J gene TRBJ2-3, with TRBD2 matching over 7 bases. Germline-derived CDR1 and CDR2 are MNHEY and SMNVEV (reference sequence). V trimming: 10 bases; J trimming: 1 base; junction bases outside the gene matches: 14. This CDR3 contains 16 residues. Here the CDR3 reads CATAFPGTKGTDTQYF. CDR3 coding DNA: TGTGCCACAGCGTTCCCCGGGACTAAGGGCACAGATACGCAGTATTTT.

V and J are TRBV10-2 and TRBJ1-1, with D possibly matching TRBD1 (5 bases). CDR3 size: 13 residues. Trimming pared 8 bases from V and 1 base from J, leaving 11 bases between. From germline, CDR1 is WSHSY and CDR2 SAAADI. The CDR3, as DNA: TGCGCCAGCGAGTCAACAGGGAACACTGAAGCTTTCTTT. As protein: CASESTGNTEAFF.

The V gene is TRBV5-3, the J gene TRBJ2-1, with TRBD1 matching over 7 bases. TRBV5-3 is noted as an ORF with a role that remains uncertain. After removal of 1 base from V and 6 bases from J, the junction contained 4 bases not matched to a gene. The CDR3 spans 14 residues. The CDR3, as DNA: TGTGCCAGAAGCTTGTTCAGGGGGTTCAATGAGCAGTTCTTC. It specifies CARSLFRGFNEQFF.

The chain has TRBV9 and TRBJ1-4, with TRBD1 matching over 7 bases. The V segment lost 4 bases and the J segment 4 bases; nucleotides outside the gene matches: 7. Germline V gene lookup returns CDR1 SGDLS and CDR2 YYNGEE. The length of the CDR3 is 15 residues. CDR3 residues: CASSPRQGLNEKLFF. CDR3 DNA sequence: TGTGCCAGCAGCCCTCGACAGGGCCTTAATGAAAAACTGTTTTTT.

The chain joins TRBV19 to TRBJ1-5, with TRBD1 identical over 7 bases. V lost 3 bases to trimming and J lost 8 bases; unmatched junction nucleotides: 10. Per the germline V gene, CDR1 is LNHDA and CDR2 is SQIVND (reference sequence). The CDR3 spans 15 residues. The CDR3 is CASSIDRDWQEPQHF. CDR3 nucleotides: TGTGCCAGTAGTATTGACAGGGACTGGCAGGAGCCCCAGCATTTT.

This chain joins TRBV28 and TRBJ2-5; D is uncertain. The germline V and J ends were trimmed by 1 base and 1 base, with 10 bases remaining between them. This CDR3 spans 15 amino acids. CDR1 and CDR2 from the germline V gene are MDHEN and SYDVKM. CDR3 in amino acids: CASSLSLRFQETQYF. Here the CDR3 DNA reads TGTGCCAGCAGTTTATCCCTCCGTTTCCAAGAGACCCAGTACTTC.

V and J are TRBV5-6 and TRBJ1-4; no firm D call. This CDR3 is built from 16 residues. The V end lost 4 bases, the J end lost 4 bases, and 17 bases lay between the germline ends. Germline CDR1 is SGHDT and CDR2 is YYEEEE. The CDR3 bases are TGTGCCAGCAGCCCGACGGGGATGGGCTTTAATGAAAAACTGTTTTTT. Residues: CASSPTGMGFNEKLFF. Filled out from reference TRBV5-6 and TRBJ1-4, the complete variable domain reads DAGVTQSPTHLIKTRGQQVTLRCSPKSGHDTVSWYQQALGQGPQFIFQYYEEEERQRGNFPDRFSGHQFPNYSSELNVNALLLGDSALYLCASSPTGMGFNEKLFFGSGTQLSVL.

The V gene is TRBV6-6, the J gene TRBJ1-1, with D perhaps TRBD1 (5 bases). Trimming stripped 5 bases from V and 11 bases from J, with 27 bases between. CDR3 length: 16 residues. Germline V gene sequence: CDR1 MNHNY, CDR2 SVGAGI (reference sequence). The CDR3 bases are TGTGCCAGCAGTCGAAAACCGGGACCGGGTGTCGGAACGGCTTTCTTT. As protein: CASSRKPGPGVGTAFF.

The chain couples TRBV5-6 to TRBJ1-1, with 12 bases lining up with TRBD1. The CDR3 has 16 amino acids. The junction had 5 bases not matched to a gene; V was cut back by 4 bases and J by 1 base. The germline CDR1 and CDR2 sequences are SGHDT and YYEEEE. This chain's CDR3 is CASSGDRGRGNTEAFF. CDR3 sequence (DNA): TGTGCCAGCAGCGGGGACAGGGGGCGAGGGAACACTGAAGCTTTCTTT.

CDR3 loop: CASGFSDRARSNQPQHF. DNA for the CDR3: TGTGCTAGTGGTTTTTCCGACAGGGCTCGGAGCAATCAGCCCCAGCATTTT. The J gene is TRBJ1-5, the V gene TRBV12-5; 7 bases agree with TRBD1. CDR1 and CDR2 from the germline V gene are LGHNT and FRNRAP. The CDR3 length is 17 residues. With 3 bases clipped from V and 1 base from J, the junction kept 9 bases outside the gene matches. Using reference TRBV12-5 and TRBJ1-5 for the parts outside the CDR3, the full variable domain is DARVTQTPRHKVTEMGQEVTMRCQPILGHNTVFWYRQTMMQGLELLAYFRNRAPLDDSGMPKDRFSAEMPDATLATLKIQPSEPRDSAVYFCASGFSDRARSNQPQHFGDGTRLSIL.

This chain joins TRBV13 and TRBJ2-1; D is unresolved. Trimming took 4 bases from V and 7 from J, leaving 5 bases between them. The CDR3 has 11 residues. Germline lookup yields CDR1 PRHDT and CDR2 FYEKMQ (reference sequence). CDR3 coding DNA: TGTGCCAGCAGCTACCAGAATGAGCAGTTCTTC. Its translation: CASSYQNEQFF.

The chain recombines TRBV18 with TRBJ1-3; D uncertain. The CDR3 length is 12 residues. Trimming stripped 2 bases from V and 4 bases from J, with 3 bases between. Per germline, CDR1 KGHSH and CDR2 LQKENI. In nucleotides, the CDR3 is TGTGCCAGCTCACCAATCGGAAACACCATATATTTT. This gives the protein CASSPIGNTIYF.

The V gene is TRBV6-5, the J gene TRBJ2-7; D is uncertain. V was shortened by 7 bases and J by 0 bases, with 16 bases between the two germline ends. From germline, CDR1 is MNHEY and CDR2 SVGAGI. The CDR3 has 15 residues. CDR3 region: CASNPLGSTSYEQYF. CDR3 coding DNA: TGTGCCAGCAACCCCCTAGGTAGCACCTCCTACGAGCAGTACTTC.

The chain couples TRBV12-3 or TRBV12-4 to TRBJ2-7; D is uncertain. With 2 bases removed from V and 1 base from J, the gap between germline ends came to 6 bases. This CDR3 comprises 13 residues. The CDR3 reads CASSLQESYEQYF. DNA for the CDR3: TGTGCCAGCAGTTTACAGGAGTCCTACGAGCAGTACTTC.

The V gene is TRBV4-3, the J gene TRBJ2-7; D might be TRBD1 (6 bases). Looked up from germline, CDR1 is LGHNA and CDR2 is YSLEER. The CDR3 runs to 15 residues. V dropped 2 bases and J dropped 5 bases, with 16 bases sitting between them. CDR3 region: CASSQTETGIHEQYF. The DNA for the CDR3 is TGCGCCAGCAGCCAAACGGAGACAGGTATCCACGAGCAGTACTTC.

The chain is built from TRBV6-2 or TRBV6-3 and TRBJ2-1; TRBD2 matches at 7 bases. Germline V gene data show CDR1 as MNHEY and CDR2 as SVGEGT. Losses at the gene ends were 2 bases for V and 9 bases for J; bases not matched to a gene: 13. The CDR3 has 16 residues. CDR3 residues: CASSYGLAARGGEQFF. Written as DNA, the CDR3 is TGTGCCAGCAGTTACGGTCTAGCGGCGAGGGGCGGTGAGCAGTTCTTC.

V is TRBV7-8 and J is TRBJ2-2; the D call may be TRBD1 or TRBD2 (5 bases each). The germline V and J ends were trimmed by 0 bases and 5 bases, with 13 bases remaining between them. Germline V gene data show CDR1 as SGHVS and CDR2 as FQNEAQ. The CDR3 consists of 16 residues. DNA for the CDR3: TGTGCCAGCAGCTTAGCTCTGGGGCGAGGGACCGGGGAGCTGTTTTTT. Protein sequence: CASSLALGRGTGELFF.

V and J are TRBV7-6 and TRBJ2-7, with TRBD2 identical over 7 bases. The CDR3 is 16 amino acids. V shed 5 bases and J 0 bases; nucleotides not matched to a gene: 10. CDR1 is SGHVS and CDR2 is FNYEAQ in the germline V gene. The CDR3 sequence: CASSRLLAAISYEQYF. The DNA for the CDR3 is TGTGCCAGCAGCCGACTCCTAGCGGCAATCTCCTACGAGCAGTACTTC.

The V gene is TRBV27, the J gene TRBJ1-5, with 7 bases that match TRBD1. CDR3 length: 14 amino acids. The J segment lost 5 bases and the V segment lost 7 bases, leaving 8 bases of the junction unmatched. Per germline, CDR1 MNHEY and CDR2 SMNVEV (reference sequence). CDR3 in amino acids: CASTRQGGHQPQHF. In DNA form, the CDR3 reads TGTGCCAGCACTAGACAGGGTGGCCATCAGCCCCAGCATTTT.

Relative to its sample, this clone is medium-sized. The chain carries TRBV27 and TRBJ2-2; maybe TRBD1 (5 bases). This CDR3 spans 15 amino acids. Germline V gene data show CDR1 as MNHEY and CDR2 as SMNVEV (reference sequence). Trimming removed 6 bases from V and 1 base from J, with 12 bases in between. DNA of the CDR3: TGTGCCAGCAGATCGACAGTACTGAACACCGGGGAGCTGTTTTTT. Translation: CASRSTVLNTGELFF.

The rearrangement joins TRBV5-1 to TRBJ1-1, with TRBD1 as a possible D gene (6 bases). V dropped 2 bases and J dropped 4 bases, with 9 bases sitting between them. Germline-derived CDR1 and CDR2 are SGHRS and YFSETQ. There are 13 residues in the CDR3. The DNA for the CDR3 is TGCGCCAGCAGCTTAACAGGGACCACTGAAGCTTTCTTT. Translating it yields CASSLTGTTEAFF.

The J gene is TRBJ1-5, the V gene TRBV4-1; TRBD1 matches at 9 bases. The CDR3 is 18 amino acids. V dropped 0 bases and J dropped 3; count of bases not matched to a gene: 9. CDR1 and CDR2 (germline): MGHRA, YSYEKL. CDR3 in amino acids: CASSQDPTGGSNNQPQHF. The CDR3 DNA sequence: TGCGCCAGCAGCCAAGATCCGACAGGGGGATCAAACAATCAGCCCCAGCATTTT.